The 23 T cell receptor beta chains reported below all come from one sample, sequenced in a study of cytomegalovirus exposure and HLA in healthy donors. The PCR used 60 Vbeta and 13 Jbeta primers. TCRdb keeps only in-frame clones here, not all; method: immunoSEQ multiplex PCR. This table has around 130,000 clones, 81% appearing once. The sequencing input was PBMCs. These receptors were taken from a man aged 18 to 29 in good health and CMV-seronegative.

The chain links TRBV11-2 to TRBJ1-2; D is possibly TRBD1 (6 bases). CDR1 is SGHAT, CDR2 FQNNGV, per germline. The CDR3 totals 14 residues. The ends were cut back, 6 bases at V and 4 bases at J, with 15 bases in the middle. The CDR3 DNA reads TGTGCCAGCAGAAGGACAGCGGACAGCTATGGCTACACCTTC. Its translation: CASRRTADSYGYTF.

Here the CDR3 reads CASSPTGSEETQYF. The CDR3 region has the DNA TGCGCCAGCAGCCCGACAGGTTCGGAAGAGACCCAGTACTTC. J is TRBJ2-5 and V is TRBV4-1; possible D gene TRBD1, 6 bases. V was trimmed by 4 bases and J by 3 bases, leaving 12 bases between them. The CDR3 is 14 amino acids. The V gene's germline CDR1 is MGHRA and CDR2 YSYEKL.

This chain uses TRBV29-1 with TRBJ1-1; no clear D gene. The CDR3 has 13 amino acids. Trimming removed 4 bases at V and 4 bases at J, with 13 bases between. The germline V gene has CDR1 SQVTM and CDR2 ANQGSEA. The CDR3: CSVVRSRGTEAFF. DNA of the CDR3: TGCAGCGTTGTCCGGTCCCGAGGCACTGAAGCTTTCTTT.

The chain links TRBV5-1 to TRBJ2-5; TRBD1 agrees at 10 bases. V shed 3 bases and J 5 bases; nucleotides not matched to a gene: 7. The CDR3 totals 15 residues. Per the germline V gene, CDR1 is SGHRS and CDR2 is YFSETQ. The CDR3 loop is CASSSTTGGAETQYF. CDR3 nucleotide sequence: TGCGCCAGCAGCTCCACGACAGGGGGCGCGGAGACCCAGTACTTC.

The V gene is TRBV28, the J gene TRBJ1-6; D not resolved. The germline CDR1 and CDR2 sequences are MDHEN and SYDVKM. Trimming took 2 bases from V and 7 from J, leaving 15 bases between them. This CDR3 is 16 amino acids long. CDR3 nucleotide sequence: TGTGCCAGCAGTTTAATACCGGGGAACGACAATTCACCCCTCCACTTT. It encodes CASSLIPGNDNSPLHF.

The gene calls are TRBV4-1 and TRBJ2-1; 11 nucleotides align to TRBD1. The ends lost 0 bases at V and 6 bases at J; junction bases unmatched: 10. The CDR3 extends over 18 amino acids. The germline CDR1 and CDR2 sequences are MGHRA and YSYEKL. The CDR3: CASSQEGQGAGALNEQFF. The CDR3 DNA sequence: TGCGCCAGCAGCCAAGAAGGACAGGGGGCGGGGGCCCTCAATGAGCAGTTCTTC.

The gene calls are TRBV7-2 and TRBJ1-1; D remains ambiguous. The germline V and J ends were trimmed by 1 base and 5 bases, with 14 bases remaining between them. CDR1 SGHTA and CDR2 FQGNSA come from the germline V gene. The CDR3 sequence is 15 residues long. CDR3 nucleotides: TGTGCCAGCAGCTTAGAAGGGTTAAGAGGGACTGAAGCTTTCTTT. This encodes CASSLEGLRGTEAFF.

This clone was counted once. This chain joins TRBV27 and TRBJ1-5; unclear D gene. The CDR3 totals 14 residues. Germline CDR1 MNHEY, CDR2 SMNVEV (reference sequence). V lost 2 bases to trimming and J lost 5 bases, with 10 bases between them. CDR3 region: CASSLTGPYQPQHF. The CDR3 region has the DNA TGTGCCAGCAGTTTAACGGGTCCCTATCAGCCCCAGCATTTT.

The chain recombines TRBV10-1 with TRBJ2-1, with D perhaps TRBD1 (5 bases). The CDR3 is 15 residues long. Deletions cut 4 bases from V and 2 bases from J, with 12 bases between. Germline V gene data show CDR1 as WNHNN and CDR2 as SYGVQD (reference sequence). The CDR3 here is CASSAVGDTYNEQFF. Here the CDR3 DNA reads TGCGCCAGCAGTGCCGTAGGGGATACCTACAATGAGCAGTTCTTC.

This clone is judged medium-sized (0.01 to 0.1%). The chain joins TRBV7-8 to TRBJ2-6, with D unclear. Germline assignment: CDR1 SGHVS and CDR2 FQNEAQ. This CDR3 is built from 14 residues. V lost 5 bases and J 1 base, leaving 6 bases between the germline ends. DNA of the CDR3: TGTGCCAGCAGCCCACATTCTGGGGCCAACGTCCTGACTTTC. Translating gives CASSPHSGANVLTF. Filled out from reference TRBV7-8 and TRBJ2-6, the complete variable domain reads GAGVSQSPRYKVAKRGQDVALRCDPISGHVSLFWYQQALGQGPEFLTYFQNEAQLDKSGLPSDRFFAERPEGSVSTLKIQRTQQEDSAVYLCASSPHSGANVLTFGAGSRLTVL.

The chain recombines TRBV7-6 with TRBJ1-4; maybe TRBD1 (6 bases). The CDR3 spans 14 residues. Trimming stripped 3 bases from V and 7 bases from J, with 12 bases between. Germline-derived CDR1 and CDR2 are SGHVS and FNYEAQ. The CDR3 sequence: CASSLGGAGEKLFF. The CDR3 nucleotides are TGTGCCAGCAGCTTGGGGGGGGCGGGTGAAAAACTGTTTTTT.

The J gene is TRBJ1-2, the V gene TRBV29-1; TRBD1 is a possible D gene (6 bases). CDR1 and CDR2 (germline): SQVTM, ANQGSEA. V lost 5 bases to trimming and J lost 5 bases, with 12 bases between them. The length of the CDR3 is 12 residues. The CDR3: CSVQGIWYGYTF. The CDR3 nucleotides are TGCAGCGTTCAGGGGATATGGTATGGCTACACCTTC.

The rearrangement links TRBV29-1 to TRBJ2-5; 11 nucleotides line up with TRBD2. In germline, CDR1 is SQVTM, CDR2 ANQGSEA. V shed 5 bases, J shed 5 bases, and the junction held 7 bases outside the gene matches. The CDR3 runs 14 residues. CDR3: CSVILAGGLETQYF. As DNA, the CDR3 is TGCAGCGTTATATTAGCGGGGGGGCTCGAGACCCAGTACTTC.

The chain is built from TRBV6-1 and TRBJ1-2; D might be TRBD1 (5 bases). V lost 4 bases, J lost 7 bases, and 13 bases lay in between. The CDR3 spans 13 residues. The germline V gene encodes CDR1 MNHNS and CDR2 SASEGT. The CDR3 sequence is CASSADSRVGYTF. Here the CDR3 DNA reads TGTGCCAGCAGTGCCGACAGCAGGGTTGGCTACACCTTC.

This chain connects TRBV13 to TRBJ2-7; 7 bases agree with TRBD1. Germline values: CDR1 PRHDT, CDR2 FYEKMQ (reference sequence). V lost 5 bases to trimming and J lost 3 bases; unmatched junction nucleotides: 4. CDR3 size: 13 residues. The CDR3 sequence: CASSRQGRYEQYF. As DNA, the CDR3 is TGTGCCAGCAGCCGACAGGGCCGCTACGAGCAGTACTTC.

V is TRBV7-2 and J is TRBJ2-7; a possible D gene is TRBD1 (6 bases). The germline V and J ends were trimmed by 5 bases and 1 base, with 12 bases remaining between them. Germline CDR1 is SGHTA and CDR2 is FQGNSA. The CDR3 runs 14 residues. DNA of the CDR3: TGTGCCAGCAGCCCCCACGGACAGTCCTACGAGCAGTACTTC. Its protein is CASSPHGQSYEQYF.

This sequence joins TRBV5-1 and TRBJ2-5; 9 positions agree with TRBD1. Germline V gives CDR1 SGHRS, CDR2 YFSETQ. The J segment lost 1 base and the V segment lost 5 bases, leaving 6 bases of the junction unmatched. The CDR3 has 15 residues. For the CDR3, the DNA is TGCGCCAGCAGAGAATGGACAGGGGTCCAAGAGACCCAGTACTTC. It translates to CASREWTGVQETQYF.

This chain joins TRBV5-1 and TRBJ2-3; TRBD2 matches at 9 bases. J lost 4 bases, V lost 7 bases, and 7 bases had no gene match. Looked up from germline, CDR1 is SGHRS and CDR2 is YFSETQ. This CDR3 is 14 amino acids long. This CDR3 reads CASGELAGADTQYF. Written as DNA, the CDR3 is TGCGCCAGCGGGGAACTAGCGGGCGCAGATACGCAGTATTTT.

The chain links TRBV5-1 to TRBJ1-6; D unresolved. The V end lost 1 base, the J end lost 8 bases, and 13 bases lay between the germline ends. The length of the CDR3 is 15 residues. Germline CDR1 SGHRS, CDR2 YFSETQ. The CDR3 coding sequence is TGCGCCAGCAGCTTGCGTTTAGCGGCGGATTCACCCCTCCACTTT. This codes for CASSLRLAADSPLHF.

This chain connects TRBV9 to TRBJ1-5; 7 bases align to TRBD1. The germline CDR1 and CDR2 sequences are SGDLS and YYNGEE. This CDR3 has 15 amino acids. Losses at the gene ends were 0 bases for V and 2 bases for J; bases not matched to a gene: 2. CDR3 nucleotides: TGTGCCAGCAGCGTAGGGACAGGTGGCAATCAGCCCCAGCATTTT. Its protein is CASSVGTGGNQPQHF.

V and J are TRBV10-3 and TRBJ1-5; D call uncertain. Germline V lookup: CDR1 ENHRY, CDR2 SYGVKD. Trimming removed 6 bases at V and 0 bases at J, with 12 bases between. This CDR3 contains 15 residues. CDR3 sequence reads: CAISDSVYSNQPQHF. In DNA form, the CDR3 reads TGTGCCATCAGCGACTCGGTCTATAGCAATCAGCCCCAGCATTTT.

This clone appeared once. The rearrangement joins TRBV7-2 to TRBJ2-1; TRBD2 matches at 9 bases. CDR1 is SGHTA, CDR2 FQGNSA, per germline. CDR3 length: 15 amino acids. J gave up 9 bases and V 4 bases, and 10 bases lay outside the gene matches. CDR3 region: CASSWSAGGRSEQFF. CDR3 DNA sequence: TGTGCCAGCAGCTGGAGCGCGGGGGGGCGGAGTGAGCAGTTCTTC.

The gene calls are TRBV15 and TRBJ1-6; the D gene is possibly TRBD1 (6 bases). Trimming removed 3 bases at V and 7 bases at J, with 13 bases between. Germline loops: CDR1 LNHNV, CDR2 YYDKDF (reference sequence). This CDR3 has 15 amino acids. This CDR3 reads CATSSGQSGNSPLHF. The CDR3 coding sequence is TGTGCCACCAGCAGTGGACAGTCCGGGAATTCACCCCTCCACTTT.